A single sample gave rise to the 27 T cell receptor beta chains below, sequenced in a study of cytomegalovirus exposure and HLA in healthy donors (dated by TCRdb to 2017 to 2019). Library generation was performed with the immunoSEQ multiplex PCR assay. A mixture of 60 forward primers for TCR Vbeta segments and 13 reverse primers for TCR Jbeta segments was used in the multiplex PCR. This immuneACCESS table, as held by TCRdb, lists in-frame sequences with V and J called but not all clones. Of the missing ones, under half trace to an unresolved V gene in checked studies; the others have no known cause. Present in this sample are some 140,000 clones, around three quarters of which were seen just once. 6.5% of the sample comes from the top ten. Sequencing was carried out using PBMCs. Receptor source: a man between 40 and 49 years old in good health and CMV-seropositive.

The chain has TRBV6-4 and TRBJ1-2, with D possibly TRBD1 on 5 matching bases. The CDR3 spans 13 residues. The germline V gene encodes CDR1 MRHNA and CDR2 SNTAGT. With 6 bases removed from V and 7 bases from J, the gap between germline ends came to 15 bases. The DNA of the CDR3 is TGTGCCAGCAGAGATCCAGGGTCCGGTGGCTACACCTTC. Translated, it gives CASRDPGSGGYTF.

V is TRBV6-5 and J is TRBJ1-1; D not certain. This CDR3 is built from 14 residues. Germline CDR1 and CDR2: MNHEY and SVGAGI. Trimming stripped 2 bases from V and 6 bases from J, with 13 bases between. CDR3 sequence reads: CASSYQPETAEAFF. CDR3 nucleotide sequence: TGTGCCAGCAGTTACCAGCCGGAGACCGCTGAAGCTTTCTTT.

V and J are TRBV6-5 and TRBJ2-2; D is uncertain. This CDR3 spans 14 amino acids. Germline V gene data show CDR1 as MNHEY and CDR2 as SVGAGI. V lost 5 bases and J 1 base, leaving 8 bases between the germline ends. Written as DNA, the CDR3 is TGTGCCAGCAGTCCCGCGTGGAACACCGGGGAGCTGTTTTTT. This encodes CASSPAWNTGELFF.

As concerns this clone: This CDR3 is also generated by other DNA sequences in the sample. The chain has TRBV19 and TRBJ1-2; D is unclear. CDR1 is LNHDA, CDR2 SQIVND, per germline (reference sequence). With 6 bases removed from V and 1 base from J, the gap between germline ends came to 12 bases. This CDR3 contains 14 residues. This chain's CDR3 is CASSHGVDNYGYTF. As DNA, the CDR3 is TGTGCCAGTAGCCACGGAGTCGATAACTATGGCTACACCTTC.

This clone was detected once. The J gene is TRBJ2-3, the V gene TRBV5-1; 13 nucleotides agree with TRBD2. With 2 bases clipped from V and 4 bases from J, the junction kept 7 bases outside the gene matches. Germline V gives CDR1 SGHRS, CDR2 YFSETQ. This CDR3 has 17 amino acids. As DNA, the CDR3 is TGCGCCAGCAGCTTCAAGGGACTAGCGGGAACTCCAGATACGCAGTATTTT. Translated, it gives CASSFKGLAGTPDTQYF.

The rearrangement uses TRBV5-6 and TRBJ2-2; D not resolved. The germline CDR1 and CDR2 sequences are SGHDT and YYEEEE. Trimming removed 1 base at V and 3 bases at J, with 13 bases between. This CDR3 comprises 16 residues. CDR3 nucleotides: TGTGCCAGCAGCTTGAGCGTTTTCCCTTACACCGGGGAGCTGTTTTTT. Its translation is CASSLSVFPYTGELFF. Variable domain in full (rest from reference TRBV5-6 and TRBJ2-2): DAGVTQSPTHLIKTRGQQVTLRCSPKSGHDTVSWYQQALGQGPQFIFQYYEEEERQRGNFPDRFSGHQFPNYSSELNVNALLLGDSALYLCASSLSVFPYTGELFFGEGSRLTVL.

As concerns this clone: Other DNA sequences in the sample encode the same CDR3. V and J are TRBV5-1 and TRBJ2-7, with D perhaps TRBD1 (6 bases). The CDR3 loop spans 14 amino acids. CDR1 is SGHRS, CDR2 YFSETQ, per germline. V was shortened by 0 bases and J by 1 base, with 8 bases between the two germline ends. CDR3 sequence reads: CASSLVTGSYEQYF. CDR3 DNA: TGCGCCAGCAGCTTGGTGACAGGTTCCTACGAGCAGTACTTC.

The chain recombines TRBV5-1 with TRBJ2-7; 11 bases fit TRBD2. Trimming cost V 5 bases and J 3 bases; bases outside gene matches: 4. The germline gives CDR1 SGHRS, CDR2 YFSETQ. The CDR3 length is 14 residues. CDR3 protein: CASSYSGGGYEQYF. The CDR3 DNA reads TGCGCCAGCAGTTATAGCGGGGGGGGCTACGAGCAGTACTTC.

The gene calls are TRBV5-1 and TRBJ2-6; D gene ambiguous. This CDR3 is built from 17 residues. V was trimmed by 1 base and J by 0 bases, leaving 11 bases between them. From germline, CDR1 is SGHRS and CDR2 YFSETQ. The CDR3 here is CASSLTMSSSGANVLTF. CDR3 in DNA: TGCGCCAGCAGCTTGACGATGAGTAGCTCTGGGGCCAACGTCCTGACTTTC.

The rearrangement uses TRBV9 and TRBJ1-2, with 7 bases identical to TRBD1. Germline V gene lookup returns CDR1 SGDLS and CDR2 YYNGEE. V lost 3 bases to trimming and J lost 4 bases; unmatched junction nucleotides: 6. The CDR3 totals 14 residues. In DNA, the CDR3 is TGTGCCAGCAGCGGGGGACAGATTCCCTATGGCTACACCTTC. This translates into CASSGGQIPYGYTF.

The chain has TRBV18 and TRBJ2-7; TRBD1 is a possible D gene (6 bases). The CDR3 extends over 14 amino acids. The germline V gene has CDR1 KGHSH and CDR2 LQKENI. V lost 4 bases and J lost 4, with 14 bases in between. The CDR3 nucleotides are TGTGCCAGCTCACTCCCCCGGACAGCATACGAGCAGTACTTC. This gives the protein CASSLPRTAYEQYF.

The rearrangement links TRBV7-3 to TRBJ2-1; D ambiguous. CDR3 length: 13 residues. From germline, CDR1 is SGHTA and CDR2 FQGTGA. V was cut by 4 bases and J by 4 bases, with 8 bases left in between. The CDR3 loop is CASSSSRYNEQFF. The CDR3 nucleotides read TGTGCCAGCAGCTCGTCTAGATACAATGAGCAGTTCTTC.

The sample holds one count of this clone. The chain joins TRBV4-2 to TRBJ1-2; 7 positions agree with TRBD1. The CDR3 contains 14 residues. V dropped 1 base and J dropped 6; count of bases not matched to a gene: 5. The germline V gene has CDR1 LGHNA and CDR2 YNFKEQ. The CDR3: CASSQARGRHGYTF. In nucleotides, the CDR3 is TGTGCCAGCAGCCAAGCGAGGGGGCGTCATGGCTACACCTTC.

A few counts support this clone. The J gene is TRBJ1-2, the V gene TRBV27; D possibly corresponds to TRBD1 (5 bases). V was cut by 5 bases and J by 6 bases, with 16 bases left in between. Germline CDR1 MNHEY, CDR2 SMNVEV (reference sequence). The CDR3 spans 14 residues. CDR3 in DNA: TGTGCCAGCAGTAACCTGGGGCTGAGTAATGGCTACACCTTC. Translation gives CASSNLGLSNGYTF.

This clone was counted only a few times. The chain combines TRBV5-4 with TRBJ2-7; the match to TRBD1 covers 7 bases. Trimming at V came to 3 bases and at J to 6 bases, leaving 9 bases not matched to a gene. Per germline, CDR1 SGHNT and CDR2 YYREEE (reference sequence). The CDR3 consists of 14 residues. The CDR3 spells CASSSQTGLSEQYF. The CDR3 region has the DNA TGTGCCAGCAGCTCGCAGACAGGGCTTTCCGAGCAGTACTTC.

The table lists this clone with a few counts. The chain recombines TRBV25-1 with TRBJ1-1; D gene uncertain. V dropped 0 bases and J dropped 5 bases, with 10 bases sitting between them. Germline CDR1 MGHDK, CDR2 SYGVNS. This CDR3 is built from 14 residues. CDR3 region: CASSEYHEGTEAFF. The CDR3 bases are TGTGCCAGCAGTGAATATCATGAGGGAACTGAAGCTTTCTTT.

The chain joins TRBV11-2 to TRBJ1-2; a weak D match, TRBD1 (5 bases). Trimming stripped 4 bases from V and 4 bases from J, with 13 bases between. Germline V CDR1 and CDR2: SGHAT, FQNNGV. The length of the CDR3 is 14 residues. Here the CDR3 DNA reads TGTGCCAGCAGCTCCTCCGGGGGAGGCTATGGCTACACCTTC. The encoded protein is CASSSSGGGYGYTF.

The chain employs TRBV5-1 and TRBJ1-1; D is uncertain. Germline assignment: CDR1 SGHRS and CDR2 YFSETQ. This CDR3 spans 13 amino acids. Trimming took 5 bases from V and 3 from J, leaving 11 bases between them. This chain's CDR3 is CASSYHGDTEAFF. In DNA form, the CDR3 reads TGCGCCAGCAGTTACCATGGAGACACTGAAGCTTTCTTT.

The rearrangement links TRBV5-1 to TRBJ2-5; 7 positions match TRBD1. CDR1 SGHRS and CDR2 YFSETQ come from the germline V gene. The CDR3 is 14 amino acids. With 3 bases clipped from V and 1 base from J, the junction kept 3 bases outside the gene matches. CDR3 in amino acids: CASSSSGGQETQYF. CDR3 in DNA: TGCGCCAGCAGCTCCTCAGGGGGCCAAGAGACCCAGTACTTC.

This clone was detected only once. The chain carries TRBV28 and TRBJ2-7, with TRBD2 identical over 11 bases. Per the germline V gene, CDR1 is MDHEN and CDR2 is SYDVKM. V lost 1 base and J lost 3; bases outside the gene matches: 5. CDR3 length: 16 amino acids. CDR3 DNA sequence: TGTGCCAGCAGTTTATTGACTAGCGGGATAAACTACGAGCAGTACTTC. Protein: CASSLLTSGINYEQYF.

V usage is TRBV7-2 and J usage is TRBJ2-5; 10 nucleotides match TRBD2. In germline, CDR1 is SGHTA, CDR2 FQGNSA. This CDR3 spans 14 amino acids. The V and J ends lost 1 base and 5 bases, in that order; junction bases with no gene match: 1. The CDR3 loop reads CASSLGAGGETQYF. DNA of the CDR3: TGTGCCAGCAGCTTAGGAGCGGGAGGGGAGACCCAGTACTTC.

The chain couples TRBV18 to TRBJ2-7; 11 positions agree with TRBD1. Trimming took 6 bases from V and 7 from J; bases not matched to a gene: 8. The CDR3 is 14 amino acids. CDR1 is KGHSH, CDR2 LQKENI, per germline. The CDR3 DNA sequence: TGTGCCAGCTCCACGGACAGGGGGCTGGGTGAGCAGTACTTC. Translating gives CASSTDRGLGEQYF.

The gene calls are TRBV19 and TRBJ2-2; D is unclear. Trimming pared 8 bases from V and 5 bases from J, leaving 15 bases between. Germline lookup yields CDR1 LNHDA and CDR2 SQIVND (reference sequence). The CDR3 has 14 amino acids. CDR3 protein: CASGRRPRTGELFF. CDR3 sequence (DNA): TGTGCCAGTGGCCGGCGCCCTAGGACCGGGGAGCTGTTTTTT.

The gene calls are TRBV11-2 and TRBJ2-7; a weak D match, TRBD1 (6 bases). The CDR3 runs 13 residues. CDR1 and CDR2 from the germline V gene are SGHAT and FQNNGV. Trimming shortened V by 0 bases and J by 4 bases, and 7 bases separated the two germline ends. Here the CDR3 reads CASSLERGYEQYF. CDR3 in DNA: TGTGCCAGCAGCTTAGAGAGGGGGTACGAGCAGTACTTC.

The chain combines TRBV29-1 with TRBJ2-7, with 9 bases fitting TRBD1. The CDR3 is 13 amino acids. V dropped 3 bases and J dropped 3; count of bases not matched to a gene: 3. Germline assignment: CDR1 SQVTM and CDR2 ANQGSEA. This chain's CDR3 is CSVETTGGYEQYF. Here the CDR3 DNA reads TGCAGCGTTGAGACGACAGGGGGCTACGAGCAGTACTTC.

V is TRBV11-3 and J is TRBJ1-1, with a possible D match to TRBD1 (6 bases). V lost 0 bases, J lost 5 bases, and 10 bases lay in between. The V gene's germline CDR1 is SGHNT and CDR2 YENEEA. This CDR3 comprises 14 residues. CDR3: CASSLEGGSTEAFF. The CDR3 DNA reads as TGTGCCAGCAGCTTAGAAGGGGGATCGACTGAAGCTTTCTTT.

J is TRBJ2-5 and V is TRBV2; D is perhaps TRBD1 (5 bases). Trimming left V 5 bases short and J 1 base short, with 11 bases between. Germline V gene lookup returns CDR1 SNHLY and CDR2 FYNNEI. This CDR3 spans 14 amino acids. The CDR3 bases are TGTGCCAGCAGTCTAACAGGCTCCCAAGAGACCCAGTACTTC. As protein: CASSLTGSQETQYF.